This T cell receptor (beta chain) appears in the sequencing data of a study of T-cell memory formation after mild COVID-19. Study overall: TCR clustering was largely donor specific.

In this sample, this clonotype turned up a few times. Its target is unknown. Study conclusions and caveats: Clones that contracted from day 15 to 85 were balanced CD4/CD8, while later expanders leaned CD4+. Pre-infection memory carried some responding clones, suggesting that cross-reactive memory joined.

TCRdb independently ran MiXCR on the 5' RACE reads; one entry per CDR3 protein. This table has more than 450,000 distinct CDR3 sequences, 18% appearing once. The trim removed 6 bases at V and 2 bases at J, leaving 11 bases unmatched. CDR3 length: 15 residues. Germline values: CDR1 DFQATT, CDR2 SNEGSKA (reference sequence). Sequenced sample: PBMCs or a T cell subset sorted from them (not recorded which). This TCR came from an adult woman who had mild COVID-19 (a few samples of this study predate the infection). Cell type and time point are not known. The chain employs TRBV20-1 and TRBJ2-3; 7 bases are shared with TRBD2. Written as DNA, the CDR3 is TGCAGTGCCAAGACCCCTAGCGGTCTCACAGATACGCAGTATTTT. It specifies CSAKTPSGLTDTQYF.